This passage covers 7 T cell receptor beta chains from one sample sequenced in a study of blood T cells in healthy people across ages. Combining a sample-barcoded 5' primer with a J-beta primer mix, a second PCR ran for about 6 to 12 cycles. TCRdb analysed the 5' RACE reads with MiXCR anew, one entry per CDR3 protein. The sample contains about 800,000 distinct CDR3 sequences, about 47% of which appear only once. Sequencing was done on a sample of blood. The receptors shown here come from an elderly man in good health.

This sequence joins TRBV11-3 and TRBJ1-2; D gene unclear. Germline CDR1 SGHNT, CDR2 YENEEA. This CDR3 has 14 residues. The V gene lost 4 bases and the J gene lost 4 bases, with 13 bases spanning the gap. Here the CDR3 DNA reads TGTGCCAGCAGCTCATCAACAGCGAGCTATGGCTACACCTTC. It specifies CASSSSTASYGYTF.

The CDR3 nucleotides are TGCAGCGTCGGACAGTCAAGCTCCTACGAGCAGTACTTC. Its translation is CSVGQSSSYEQYF. The V and J genes are TRBV29-1 and TRBJ2-7; the D gene is possibly TRBD1 (6 bases). The CDR3 length is 13 residues. Germline CDR1 is SQVTM and CDR2 is ANQGSEA. The V gene lost 6 bases and the J gene lost 0 bases, with 12 bases spanning the gap.

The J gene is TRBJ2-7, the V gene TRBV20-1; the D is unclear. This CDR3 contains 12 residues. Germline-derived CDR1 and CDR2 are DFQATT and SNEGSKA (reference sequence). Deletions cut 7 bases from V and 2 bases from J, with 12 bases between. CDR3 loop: CSVSTIPYEQYF. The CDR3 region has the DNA TGCAGTGTCAGTACGATCCCCTACGAGCAGTACTTC.

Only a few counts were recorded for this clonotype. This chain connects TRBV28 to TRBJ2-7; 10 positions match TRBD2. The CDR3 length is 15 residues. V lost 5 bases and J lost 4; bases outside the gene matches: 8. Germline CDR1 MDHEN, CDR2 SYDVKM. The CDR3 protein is CASSPGLARGYEQYF. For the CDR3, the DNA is TGTGCCAGCAGTCCGGGACTAGCGAGGGGTTACGAGCAGTACTTC. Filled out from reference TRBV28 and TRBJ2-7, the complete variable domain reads DVKVTQSSRYLVKRTGEKVFLECVQDMDHENMFWYRQDPGLGLRLIYFSYDVKMKEKGDIPEGYSVSREKKERFSLILESASTNQTSMYLCASSPGLARGYEQYFGPGTRLTVT.

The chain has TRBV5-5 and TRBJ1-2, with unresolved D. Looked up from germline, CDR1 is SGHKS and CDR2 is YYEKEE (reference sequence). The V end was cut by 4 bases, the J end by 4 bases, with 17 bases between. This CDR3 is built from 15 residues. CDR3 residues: CASSLAPTDPYGYTF. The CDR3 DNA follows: TGTGCCAGCAGCCTCGCCCCGACGGACCCCTATGGCTACACCTTC.

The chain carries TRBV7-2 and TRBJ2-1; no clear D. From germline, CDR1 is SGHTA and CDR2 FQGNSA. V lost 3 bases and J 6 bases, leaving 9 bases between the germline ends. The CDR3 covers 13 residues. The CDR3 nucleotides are TGTGCCAGCAGCTTTGGATCGTCCAATGAGCAGTTCTTC. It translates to CASSFGSSNEQFF.

This chain's CDR3 is CASSPGPRRAGADTQYF. The CDR3 DNA reads TGTGCCAGCTCACCAGGGCCGAGACGAGCGGGAGCAGATACGCAGTATTTT. The chain combines TRBV18 with TRBJ2-3; TRBD2 matches 8 bases. The CDR3 length is 17 residues. Germline V CDR1 and CDR2: KGHSH, LQKENI. The J segment lost 4 bases and the V segment lost 2 bases, leaving 11 bases of the junction unmatched.